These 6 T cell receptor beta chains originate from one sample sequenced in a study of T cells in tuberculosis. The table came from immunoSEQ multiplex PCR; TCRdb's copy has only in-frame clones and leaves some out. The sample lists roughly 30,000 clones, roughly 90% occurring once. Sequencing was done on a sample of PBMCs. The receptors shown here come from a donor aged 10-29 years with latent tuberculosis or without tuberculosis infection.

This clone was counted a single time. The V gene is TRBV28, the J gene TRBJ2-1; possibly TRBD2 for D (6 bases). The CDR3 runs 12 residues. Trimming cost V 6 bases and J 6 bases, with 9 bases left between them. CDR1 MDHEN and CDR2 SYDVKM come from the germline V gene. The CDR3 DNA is TGTGCCAGCAGCGGACTATTCAATGAGCAGTTCTTC. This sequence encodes CASSGLFNEQFF.

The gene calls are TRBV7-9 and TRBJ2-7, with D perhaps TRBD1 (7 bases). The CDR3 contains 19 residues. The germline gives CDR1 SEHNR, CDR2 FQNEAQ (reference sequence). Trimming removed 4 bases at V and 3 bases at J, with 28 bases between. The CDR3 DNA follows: TGTGCCAGCAGCTCCCTAGGGCGCAGACAGGGAGGTGGGGTCTACGAGCAGTACTTC. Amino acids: CASSSLGRRQGGGVYEQYF.

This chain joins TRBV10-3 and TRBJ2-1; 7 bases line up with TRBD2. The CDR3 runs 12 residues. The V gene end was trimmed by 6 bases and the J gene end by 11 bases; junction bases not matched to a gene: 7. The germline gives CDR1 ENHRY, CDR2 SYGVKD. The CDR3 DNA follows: TGTGCCATCAGCGGGACTAACCAAAAGCAGTTCTTC. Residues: CAISGTNQKQFF.

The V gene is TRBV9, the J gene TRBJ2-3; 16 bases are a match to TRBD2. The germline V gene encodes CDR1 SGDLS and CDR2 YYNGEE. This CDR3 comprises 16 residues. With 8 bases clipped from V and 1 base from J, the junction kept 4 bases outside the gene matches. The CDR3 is CASGTSGRAGTDTQYF. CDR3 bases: TGTGCCAGTGGGACTAGCGGGAGGGCCGGCACAGATACGCAGTATTTT.

In nucleotides, the CDR3 is TGTGCCAGCAGCAATTTCAGGGGTCTCGCCTACGAGCAGTACTTC. Residues: CASSNFRGLAYEQYF. The gene calls are TRBV11-2 and TRBJ2-7; D perhaps matches TRBD1 (6 bases). The CDR3 runs 15 residues. CDR1 is SGHAT, CDR2 FQNNGV, per germline. Trimming took 5 bases from V and 2 from J, leaving 16 bases between them.

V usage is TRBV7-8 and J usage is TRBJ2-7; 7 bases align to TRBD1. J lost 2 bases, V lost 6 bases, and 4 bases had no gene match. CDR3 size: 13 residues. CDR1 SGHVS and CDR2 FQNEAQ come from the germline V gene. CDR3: CASSGDRAYEQYF. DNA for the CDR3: TGTGCCAGCAGTGGAGACAGGGCCTACGAGCAGTACTTC.